This TCR beta chain originates from a study of a mutant IDH1 vaccine in newly diagnosed glioma. Study background: Patients arrived already treated with radiotherapy, temozolomide, or both, most having had both. V12 fell at week 35 and V13, the study end, at week 47.

Trimming cost V 1 base and J 1 base, with 5 bases left between them. CDR3 length equals 13 residues. Germline CDR1 and CDR2: SGHAT and FQNNGV. In the case of this clone: Its cognate antigen is unknown.

Study-wide results and limits: Seemingly, pseudoprogression had no relation to changes in the top peripheral T cell clonotypes.

Time point in this sample: week 35, safety follow-up. It was 300 ug of mutant IDH1 20-mer peptide that made up each vaccine dose, given with topical imiquimod. The protocol was immunoSEQ multiplex PCR, while the TCRdb copy is restricted to in-frame clones and leaves out a portion. There are roughly 50,000 clones in the sample; about 85% occur only once, and approximately 4% lies in the top ten. The receptor was isolated from a woman aged 18 to 35 with glioma. The sequences come from PBMCs, collected from a glioma patient whose treatment included an IDH1 peptide vaccine. The V call is TRBV11-2, the J call TRBJ2-7; D is unclear. CDR3 DNA: TGTGCCAGCAGCTTAGTAGGTTCCTACGAGCAGTACTTC. Protein sequence: CASSLVGSYEQYF.